This TCR beta chain was identified during a study of blood T cell repertoires in COVID-19. Across the study: Some COVID-19 samples were acute and others convalescent; all came from the United States, Italy and Spain. From T cells, B-cell-depleted T cells, or PBMCs came the material, which was cDNA or gDNA.

Trimming removed 1 base from V and 4 bases from J; junction bases left unmatched: 8. The length of the CDR3 is 16 residues. Per germline, CDR1 SGHRS and CDR2 YFSETQ. Patients in Seattle were enrolled during active infection, then followed longitudinally. Original analysis: How many nucleated cells were present was estimated from reference gene primer amplification. Assay: immunoSEQ multiplex PCR; the TCRdb copy retains only in-frame clones and omits some. The V and J calls and the clone size are those of that table, but D and trimming were determined from the DNA. The repertoire includes 200,000 or so clones, around 84% of them detected once, and 10% sits in the top ten.

The sample taken for sequencing was peripheral blood. The TCR comes from a woman of 80 years or more with COVID-19, enrolled during active disease. The rearrangement uses TRBV5-1 and TRBJ1-2; the match to TRBD1 covers 9 bases. Here the CDR3 reads CASSLWGQGNSYGYTF. The CDR3 DNA reads TGCGCCAGCAGCTTGTGGGGACAGGGAAATAGCTATGGCTACACCTTC.